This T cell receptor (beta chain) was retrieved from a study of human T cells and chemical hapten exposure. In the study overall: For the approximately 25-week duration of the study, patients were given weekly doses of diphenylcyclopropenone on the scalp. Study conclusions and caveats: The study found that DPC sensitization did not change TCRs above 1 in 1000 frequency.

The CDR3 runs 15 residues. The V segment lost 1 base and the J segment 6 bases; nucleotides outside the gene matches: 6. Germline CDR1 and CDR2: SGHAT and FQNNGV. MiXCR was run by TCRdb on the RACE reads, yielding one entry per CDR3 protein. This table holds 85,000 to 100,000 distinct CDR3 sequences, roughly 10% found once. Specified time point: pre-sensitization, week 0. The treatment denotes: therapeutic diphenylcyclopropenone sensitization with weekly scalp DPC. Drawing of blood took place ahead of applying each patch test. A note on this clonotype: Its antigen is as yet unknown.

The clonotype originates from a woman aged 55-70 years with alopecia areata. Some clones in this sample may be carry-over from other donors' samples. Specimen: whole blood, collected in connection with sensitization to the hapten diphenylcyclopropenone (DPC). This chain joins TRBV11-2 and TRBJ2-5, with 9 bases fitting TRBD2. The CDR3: CASSLVRGGVKTQYF. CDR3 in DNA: TGTGCCAGCAGCTTAGTGCGGGGGGGCGTAAAGACCCAGTACTTC.